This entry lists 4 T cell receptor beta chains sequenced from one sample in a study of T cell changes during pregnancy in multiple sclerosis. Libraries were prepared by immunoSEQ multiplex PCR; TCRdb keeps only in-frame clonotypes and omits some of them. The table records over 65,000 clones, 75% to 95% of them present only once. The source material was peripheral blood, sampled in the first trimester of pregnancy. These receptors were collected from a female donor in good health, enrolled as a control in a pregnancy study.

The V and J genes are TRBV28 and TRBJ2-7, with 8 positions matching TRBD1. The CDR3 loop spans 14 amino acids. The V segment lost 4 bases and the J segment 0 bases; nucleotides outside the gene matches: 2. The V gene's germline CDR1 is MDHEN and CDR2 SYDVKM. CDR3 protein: CASSSDRGSYEQYF. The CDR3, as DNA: TGTGCCAGCAGTTCTGACAGGGGCTCCTACGAGCAGTACTTC.

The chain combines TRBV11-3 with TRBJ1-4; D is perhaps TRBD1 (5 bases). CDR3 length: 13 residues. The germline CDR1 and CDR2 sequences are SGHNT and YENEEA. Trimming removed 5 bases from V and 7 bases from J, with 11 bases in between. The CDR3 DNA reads TGTGCCAGCAGCGCAGGGAGGGGTGAAAAACTGTTTTTT. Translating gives CASSAGRGEKLFF.

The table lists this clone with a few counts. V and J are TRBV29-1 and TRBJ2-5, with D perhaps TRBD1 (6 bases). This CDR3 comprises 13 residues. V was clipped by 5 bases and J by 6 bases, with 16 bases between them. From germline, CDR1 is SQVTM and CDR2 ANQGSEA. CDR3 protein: CSVYPGVGKTQYF. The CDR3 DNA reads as TGCAGCGTTTACCCAGGGGTGGGGAAGACCCAGTACTTC. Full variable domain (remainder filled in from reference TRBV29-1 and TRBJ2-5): SAVISQKPSRDICQRGTSLTIQCQVDSQVTMMFWYRQQPGQSLTLIATANQGSEATYESGFVIDKFPISRPNLTFSTLTVSNMSPEDSSIYLCSVYPGVGKTQYFGPGTRLLVL.

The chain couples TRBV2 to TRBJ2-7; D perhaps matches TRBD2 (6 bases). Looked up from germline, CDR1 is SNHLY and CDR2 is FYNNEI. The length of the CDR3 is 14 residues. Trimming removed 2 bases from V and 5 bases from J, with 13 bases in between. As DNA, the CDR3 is TGTGCCAGCAGTGAAATGGCTAGCGACCACGAGCAGTACTTC. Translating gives CASSEMASDHEQYF.